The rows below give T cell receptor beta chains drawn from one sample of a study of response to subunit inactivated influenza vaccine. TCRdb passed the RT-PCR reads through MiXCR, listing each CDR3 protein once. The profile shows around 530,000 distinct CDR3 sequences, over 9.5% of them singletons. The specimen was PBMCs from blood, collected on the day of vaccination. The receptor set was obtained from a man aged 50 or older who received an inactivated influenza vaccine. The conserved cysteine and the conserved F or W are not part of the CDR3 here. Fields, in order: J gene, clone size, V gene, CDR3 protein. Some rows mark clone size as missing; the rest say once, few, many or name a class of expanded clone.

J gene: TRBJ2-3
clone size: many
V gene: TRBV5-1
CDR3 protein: ASSQDRVPDTQY

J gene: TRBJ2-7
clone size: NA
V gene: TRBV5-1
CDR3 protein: ASSAHRGSYEQY

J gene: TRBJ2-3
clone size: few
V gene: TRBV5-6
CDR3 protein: ASSQSPGQGGDTQY

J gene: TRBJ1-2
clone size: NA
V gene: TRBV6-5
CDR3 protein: ASSYSSLGQAASNYGYT

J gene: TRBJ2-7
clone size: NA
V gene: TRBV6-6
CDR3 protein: ASSYSGESEQY

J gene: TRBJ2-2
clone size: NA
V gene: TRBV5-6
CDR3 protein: ASSPWTGRNTGELF

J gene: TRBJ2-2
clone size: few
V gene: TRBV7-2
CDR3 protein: ASSLSVLGQTGELF

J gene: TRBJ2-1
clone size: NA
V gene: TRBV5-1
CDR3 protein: ASSSGSTGRTNNEQF

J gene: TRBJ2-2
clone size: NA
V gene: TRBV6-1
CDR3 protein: ASSPALDTGELF

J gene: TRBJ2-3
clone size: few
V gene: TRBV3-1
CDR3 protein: ASRSRGGAGTDTQY

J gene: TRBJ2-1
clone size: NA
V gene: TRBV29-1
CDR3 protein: SGGQVVGYNEQF

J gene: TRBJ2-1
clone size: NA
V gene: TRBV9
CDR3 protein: ASSPRGDLSYNEQF

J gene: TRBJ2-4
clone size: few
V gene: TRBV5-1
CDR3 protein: ASSLHNRGAGDIQY

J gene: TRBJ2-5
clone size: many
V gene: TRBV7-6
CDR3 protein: ASSLRLAESRAQY

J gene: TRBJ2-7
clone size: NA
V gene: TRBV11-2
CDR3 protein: ASSLGDLQKQY

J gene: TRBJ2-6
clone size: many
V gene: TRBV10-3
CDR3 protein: AISESSGGVANVLT

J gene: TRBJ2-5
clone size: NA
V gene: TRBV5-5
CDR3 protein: ASSWGQGETQY

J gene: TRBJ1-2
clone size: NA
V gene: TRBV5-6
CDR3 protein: ASSIQGRQNYGYT

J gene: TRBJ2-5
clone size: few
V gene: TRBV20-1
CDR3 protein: SAATGVKETQY

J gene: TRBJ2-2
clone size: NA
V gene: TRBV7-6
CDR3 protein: ASSYAGTSGTGELF

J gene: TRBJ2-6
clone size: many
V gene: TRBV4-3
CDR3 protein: ASSQERFETGVSGANVLT

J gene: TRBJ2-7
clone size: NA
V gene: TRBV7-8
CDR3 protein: ASSFPSTAYSYEQY

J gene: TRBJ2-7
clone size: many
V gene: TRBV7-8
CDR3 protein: ASSPRASYEQY

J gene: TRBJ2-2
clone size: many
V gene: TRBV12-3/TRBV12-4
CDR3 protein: ASRTVNTGELF

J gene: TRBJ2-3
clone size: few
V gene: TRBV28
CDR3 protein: ASSLLGRSRPDTQY

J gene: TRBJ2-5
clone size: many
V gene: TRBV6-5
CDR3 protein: ASSSPGQETQY

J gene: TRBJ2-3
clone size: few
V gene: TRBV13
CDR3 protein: ASSQTSGREDTQY

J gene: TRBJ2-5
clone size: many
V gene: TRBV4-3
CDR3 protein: ASSQEWTSGGETQY

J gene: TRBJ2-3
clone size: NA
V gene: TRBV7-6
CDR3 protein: ASSLGQGFRSDTQY

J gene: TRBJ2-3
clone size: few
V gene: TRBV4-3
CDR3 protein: ASSLNRGIADTQY

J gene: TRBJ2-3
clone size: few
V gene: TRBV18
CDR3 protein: ASSQSLALGDTQY

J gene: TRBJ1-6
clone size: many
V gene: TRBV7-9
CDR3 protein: ASSLTLRLVNSPLH

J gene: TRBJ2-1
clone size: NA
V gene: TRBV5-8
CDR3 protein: ASSFGLAGGIYNEQF

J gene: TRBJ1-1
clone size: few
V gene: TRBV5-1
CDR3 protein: ASSSIATKGAHMNTEAF

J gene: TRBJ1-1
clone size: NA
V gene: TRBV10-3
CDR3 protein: AISSTGQMNTEAF

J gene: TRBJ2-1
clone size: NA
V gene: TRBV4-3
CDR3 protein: ASSQDLLRLGTYNEQF